This entry features one T cell receptor (beta chain) sequence. These data come from a study of Ad26.COV2.S vaccination and SARS-CoV-2 variants. Treatment noted: some 20 received Ad26.COV2.S at low or high dose, single or two shots; about 5 received placebo; per-sample allocation not given. At day 63 after the first vaccine or placebo injection, samples were drawn. Sequenced by immunoSEQ multiplex PCR; TCRdb stores in-frame clones only, minus some. Counted here are about 280,000 clones, approximately 89% occurring once; the ten biggest clones make up around 3.5%. The CDR3 loop spans 15 amino acids. Trimming shortened V by 3 bases and J by 4 bases, and 15 bases separated the two germline ends. Germline CDR1 reads SGHRS; CDR2 reads YFSETQ.

The sequence derives from a person aged 18-65 years who received the Ad26.COV2.S COVID-19 vaccine or a placebo. The chain combines TRBV5-1 with TRBJ2-3, with no clear D. Sequences were derived from peripheral blood, sampled in a trial of Ad26.COV2.S vaccine versus placebo. The CDR3 loop reads CASSSAGPPADTQYF. The CDR3 DNA follows: TGCGCCAGCAGCTCCGCAGGTCCCCCTGCAGATACGCAGTATTTT.